Described below is a single T cell receptor beta chain sequence and its context. The sample is drawn from a study of cytomegalovirus exposure and HLA in healthy donors. Donors likely had unrecorded immune exposures despite being nominally healthy when sampled. 13 Jbeta primers and 60 Vbeta primers were used for the PCR. Clones were read by immunoSEQ multiplex PCR, and TCRdb kept only the in-frame ones, dropping some. The sample's table shows 110,000 to 150,000 clones. Germline V gene data show CDR1 as SGHTA and CDR2 as FQGTGA. The CDR3 spans 13 residues. Deletions cut 0 bases from V and 1 base from J, with 3 bases between.

This receptor was taken from a woman aged 18-35 years in good health and CMV-seronegative. Sequenced material: PBMCs. The chain is built from TRBV7-3 and TRBJ1-2, with D hard to call. In DNA form, the CDR3 reads TGTGCCAGCAGCTTAACGAGTAACTATGGCTACACCTTC. Translated, it gives CASSLTSNYGYTF.